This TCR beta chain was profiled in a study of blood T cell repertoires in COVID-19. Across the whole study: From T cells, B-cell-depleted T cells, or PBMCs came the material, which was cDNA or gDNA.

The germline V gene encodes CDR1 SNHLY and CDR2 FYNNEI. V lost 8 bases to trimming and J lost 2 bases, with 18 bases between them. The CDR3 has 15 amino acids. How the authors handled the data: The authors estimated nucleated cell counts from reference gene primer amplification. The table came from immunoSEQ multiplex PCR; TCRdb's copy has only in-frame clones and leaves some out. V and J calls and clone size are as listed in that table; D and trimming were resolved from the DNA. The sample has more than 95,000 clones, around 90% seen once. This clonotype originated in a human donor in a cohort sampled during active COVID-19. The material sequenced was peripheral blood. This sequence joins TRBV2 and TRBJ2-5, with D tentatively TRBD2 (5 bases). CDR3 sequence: CASGRDRAIQETQYF. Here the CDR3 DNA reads TGTGCCAGCGGACGGGATAGGGCGATTCAAGAGACCCAGTACTTC. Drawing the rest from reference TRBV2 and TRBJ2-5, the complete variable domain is EPEVTQTPSHQVTQMGQEVILRCVPISNHLYFYWYRQILGQKVEFLVSFYNNEISEKSEIFDDQFSVERPDGSNFTLKIRSTKLEDSAMYFCASGRDRAIQETQYFGPGTRLLVL.